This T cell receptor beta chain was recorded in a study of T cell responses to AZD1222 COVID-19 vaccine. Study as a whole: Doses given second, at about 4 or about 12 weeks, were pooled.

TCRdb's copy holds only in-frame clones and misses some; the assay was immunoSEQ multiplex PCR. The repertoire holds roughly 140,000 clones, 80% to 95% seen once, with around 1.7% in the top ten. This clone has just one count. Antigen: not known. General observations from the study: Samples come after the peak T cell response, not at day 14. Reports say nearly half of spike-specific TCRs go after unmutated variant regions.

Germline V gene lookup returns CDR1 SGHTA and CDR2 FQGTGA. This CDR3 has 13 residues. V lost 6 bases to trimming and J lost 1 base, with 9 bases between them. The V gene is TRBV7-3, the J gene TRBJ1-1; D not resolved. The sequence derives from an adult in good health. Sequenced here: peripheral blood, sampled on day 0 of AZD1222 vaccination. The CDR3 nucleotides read TGTGCCAGCAGAAAGAGCCCGAACACTGAAGCTTTCTTT. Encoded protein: CASRKSPNTEAFF.